This T cell receptor (beta chain) was captured by sequencing in a study of blood T cell repertoires in COVID-19. The overall study: The United States, Italy and Spain provided the acute and convalescent COVID-19 samples.

This clone was seen only a few times. Trimming pared 5 bases from V and 1 base from J, leaving 9 bases between. Germline V gene lookup returns CDR1 ENHRY and CDR2 SYGVKD. This CDR3 is 13 amino acids long. Per the original data handling: Nucleated cell number was recorded as an estimate derived from reference gene primer amplification. Method: immunoSEQ multiplex PCR; TCRdb's copy keeps in-frame clones and lacks some. That table furnishes V, J and clone size, whereas the DNA furnished D and trimming. The data hold 140,000 or so clones, with 75% to 85% observed a single time. The sequence came from a man in his fifties with acute or convalescent COVID-19. The sample taken for sequencing was peripheral blood. This chain joins TRBV10-3 and TRBJ2-7; D perhaps matches TRBD1 (5 bases). CDR3 region: CAISTQGSYEQYF. DNA for the CDR3: TGTGCCATCAGTACCCAGGGATCCTACGAGCAGTACTTC.